The text below deals with one T cell receptor beta chain. The CDR3 has 16 amino acids. Germline V gives CDR1 SGHNT, CDR2 YENEEA. The V gene end was trimmed by 0 bases and the J gene end by 4 bases; junction bases not matched to a gene: 6. Original data processing: Amplification of reference gene primers provided the estimated nucleated cell counts. Libraries were prepared by immunoSEQ multiplex PCR; TCRdb keeps only in-frame clonotypes and omits some of them. The DNA was the basis for D and trimming; V, J and clone size are from that table. The top ten hold under 5% of the sample, which has 200,000 to 300,000 clones, around four fifths seen once. These data are taken from a study of blood T cell repertoires in COVID-19.

Sequencing was carried out using peripheral blood. This receptor was obtained from a man aged 60 to 75 with acute or convalescent COVID-19. The gene calls are TRBV11-3 and TRBJ1-2; the match to TRBD1 covers 9 bases. Written as DNA, the CDR3 is TGTGCCAGCAGCTTAGACCGGGACAGGGATGTCTATGGCTACACCTTC. Protein sequence: CASSLDRDRDVYGYTF.